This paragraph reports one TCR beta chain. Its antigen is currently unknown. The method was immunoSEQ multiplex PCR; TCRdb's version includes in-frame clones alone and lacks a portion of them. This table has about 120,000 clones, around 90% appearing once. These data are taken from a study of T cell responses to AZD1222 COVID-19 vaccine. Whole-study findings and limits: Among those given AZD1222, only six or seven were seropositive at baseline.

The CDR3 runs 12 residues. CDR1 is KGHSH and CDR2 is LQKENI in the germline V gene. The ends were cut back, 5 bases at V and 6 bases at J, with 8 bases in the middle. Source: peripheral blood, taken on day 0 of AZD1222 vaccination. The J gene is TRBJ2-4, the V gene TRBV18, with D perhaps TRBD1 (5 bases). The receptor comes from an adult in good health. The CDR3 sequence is CASSADRNIQYF. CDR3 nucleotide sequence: TGTGCCAGCTCAGCCGACAGAAACATTCAGTACTTC.